Listed here are 21 T cell receptor beta chains from one sample, sequenced in a study of blood T cell repertoires in COVID-19. Data came from immunoSEQ multiplex PCR; TCRdb stores just in-frame clones and leaves some out. The sample includes a few hundred thousand clones, approximately 87% seen only once; the top ten take 10%. The sequencing input was PBMCs or T cells enriched from blood (not recorded which). These receptors came from a woman in her forties or fifties who had recovered from COVID-19.

The J gene is TRBJ2-7, the V gene TRBV15; TRBD2 might be the D (5 bases). The CDR3 has 14 residues. Per the germline V gene, CDR1 is LNHNV and CDR2 is YYDKDF (reference sequence). V dropped 0 bases and J dropped 3 bases, with 9 bases sitting between them. The CDR3 here is CATSRDFGDYEQYF. As DNA, the CDR3 is TGTGCCACCAGCAGAGATTTCGGGGACTACGAGCAGTACTTC. The full variable domain, its missing parts supplied by reference TRBV15 and TRBJ2-7, is DAMVIQNPRYQVTQFGKPVTLSCSQTLNHNVMYWYQQKSSQAPKLLFHYYDKDFNNEADTPDNFQSRRPNTSFCFLDIRSPGLGDTAMYLCATSRDFGDYEQYFGPGTRLTVT.

This chain connects TRBV2 to TRBJ1-3; no definite D call. Trimming took 5 bases from V and 0 from J, leaving 8 bases between them. The CDR3 sequence is 14 residues long. Germline CDR1 reads SNHLY; CDR2 reads FYNNEI. CDR3 nucleotide sequence: TGTGCCAGCAGTAACGGGAACTCTGGAAACACCATATATTTT. It codes for CASSNGNSGNTIYF.

V usage is TRBV19 and J usage is TRBJ2-1; D is perhaps TRBD1 (5 bases). The CDR3 is 14 residues long. Germline CDR1 LNHDA, CDR2 SQIVND (reference sequence). Trimming left V 3 bases short and J 1 base short, with 7 bases between. This CDR3 reads CASSISGSYNEQFF. CDR3 DNA sequence: TGTGCCAGTAGTATCTCAGGGTCCTACAATGAGCAGTTCTTC.

The chain links TRBV4-2 to TRBJ2-1, with D perhaps TRBD2 (5 bases). This CDR3 is built from 17 residues. V was pared by 4 bases and J by 2 bases, with 18 bases between. Looked up from germline, CDR1 is LGHNA and CDR2 is YNFKEQ. As DNA, the CDR3 is TGTGCCAGCAGCCGCGGTGCGGGTTCGTCCACCTACAATGAGCAGTTCTTC. Protein product: CASSRGAGSSTYNEQFF.

The chain is built from TRBV28 and TRBJ1-2; tentative D call: TRBD1 (5 bases). V was shortened by 2 bases and J by 2 bases, with 12 bases between the two germline ends. Germline CDR1 and CDR2: MDHEN and SYDVKM. The length of the CDR3 is 15 residues. For the CDR3, the DNA is TGTGCCAGCAGTTTACGTCGGGGGGAGAACTATGGCTACACCTTC. Encoded protein: CASSLRRGENYGYTF.

This chain links TRBV12-5 with TRBJ2-5; TRBD2 agrees at 8 bases. Germline CDR1 reads LGHNT; CDR2 reads FRNRAP. Germline trimming cut 5 bases from V and 2 bases from J; bases unmatched to any gene: 10. The CDR3 is made up of 16 amino acids. CDR3 coding DNA: TGTGCTAGTGGTCTCGGGACTAGTGAGATTCAAGAGACCCAGTACTTC. It encodes CASGLGTSEIQETQYF.

This chain uses TRBV9 with TRBJ1-1; D may be TRBD1 (6 bases). Germline V CDR1 and CDR2: SGDLS, YYNGEE. V lost 2 bases and J 5 bases, leaving 13 bases between the germline ends. The CDR3 spans 14 residues. Here the CDR3 DNA reads TGTGCCAGCAGCGTGGGAGGGGGGACGACTGAAGCTTTCTTT. This encodes CASSVGGGTTEAFF.

As to this clone: Other DNA sequences in this sample translate to the same CDR3. This chain links TRBV18 with TRBJ2-7; 10 bases agree with TRBD1. The V and J ends lost 3 bases and 4 bases, in that order; junction bases with no gene match: 3. CDR1 and CDR2 from the germline V gene are KGHSH and LQKENI. CDR3 size: 14 residues. The CDR3 DNA sequence: TGTGCCAGCTCACCCCTGGGACAGGGGTACGAGCAGTACTTC. Translated: CASSPLGQGYEQYF.

This chain joins TRBV6-1 and TRBJ1-6, with D possibly being TRBD1 (5 bases). CDR1 MNHNS and CDR2 SASEGT come from the germline V gene. CDR3 length: 16 residues. Trimming left V 0 bases short and J 7 bases short, with 13 bases between. CDR3 protein: CASSEALHRGNSPLHF. Here the CDR3 DNA reads TGTGCCAGCAGTGAAGCGCTGCACCGGGGGAATTCACCCCTCCACTTT.

CDR3 in DNA: TGTGCCAGCAGTTACTTCGGGAAATCATATGGCTACACCTTC. Residues: CASSYFGKSYGYTF. The rearrangement joins TRBV6-2 or TRBV6-3 to TRBJ1-2; D gene unclear. Germline V CDR1 and CDR2: MNHEY, SVGEGT. The CDR3 is 14 amino acids. V was trimmed by 1 base and J by 5 bases, leaving 11 bases between them.

V gene TRBV30 combines with J gene TRBJ2-5, with 8 bases fitting TRBD2. There are 12 residues in the CDR3. The V gene end was trimmed by 1 base and the J gene end by 7 bases; junction bases not matched to a gene: 2. Germline V gene sequence: CDR1 GTSNPN, CDR2 SVGIG (reference sequence). The CDR3 region has the DNA TGTGCCTGGAGTGCTAGCGGGCTGACCCAGTACTTC. Protein product: CAWSASGLTQYF.

This rearrangement joins TRBV7-2 to TRBJ2-5; D might be TRBD2 (6 bases). V lost 2 bases and J lost 3, with 10 bases in between. The CDR3 sequence is 14 residues long. Germline CDR1 reads SGHTA; CDR2 reads FQGNSA. CDR3 DNA sequence: TGTGCCAGCAGCTTATTCGGCGGGGAAGAGACCCAGTACTTC. Its protein product is CASSLFGGEETQYF.

The gene calls are TRBV5-4 and TRBJ1-6; D remains ambiguous. CDR3 length: 15 amino acids. Germline V CDR1 and CDR2: SGHNT, YYREEE (reference sequence). V lost 1 base to trimming and J lost 9 bases, with 14 bases between them. The CDR3 loop reads CASSLWAAGLSPLHF. CDR3 DNA: TGTGCCAGCAGCTTGTGGGCCGCCGGACTTTCACCCCTCCACTTT.

The V and J genes are TRBV5-1 and TRBJ1-4, with a possible D match to TRBD1 (5 bases). The CDR3 totals 15 residues. Per germline, CDR1 SGHRS and CDR2 YFSETQ. V lost 0 bases to trimming and J lost 3 bases, with 9 bases between them. This CDR3 reads CASSLALTANEKLFF. The CDR3 DNA follows: TGCGCCAGCAGCTTGGCCTTGACAGCTAATGAAAAACTGTTTTTT.

The V gene is TRBV9, the J gene TRBJ1-6; no clear D. The CDR3 contains 13 residues. Germline V lookup: CDR1 SGDLS, CDR2 YYNGEE. The V end lost 3 bases, the J end lost 10 bases, and 11 bases lay between the germline ends. The CDR3 region is CASSAGAVSPLHF. CDR3 coding DNA: TGTGCCAGCAGCGCTGGAGCGGTCTCACCCCTCCACTTT.

V is TRBV4-1 and J is TRBJ1-5, with 7 bases fitting TRBD1. J was trimmed by 7 bases and V by 3 bases; bases with no gene match: 12. The CDR3 totals 16 residues. Germline values: CDR1 MGHRA, CDR2 YSYEKL. The DNA of the CDR3 is TGCGCCAGCAGCCAGAGAGCACAGGGGAGCGAACAGCCCCAGCATTTT. Translated: CASSQRAQGSEQPQHF.

The genes are TRBV18 and TRBJ1-6; a weak D match, TRBD1 (5 bases). Germline V lookup: CDR1 KGHSH, CDR2 LQKENI. This CDR3 has 15 amino acids. Trimming removed 3 bases from V and 9 bases from J, with 15 bases in between. CDR3 coding DNA: TGTGCCAGCTCACCCCTCCCAGGGTCAGGTTCACCCCTCCACTTT. Residues: CASSPLPGSGSPLHF.

The J gene is TRBJ1-6, the V gene TRBV6-4, with 7 positions matching TRBD1. Losses at the gene ends were 6 bases for V and 7 bases for J; bases not matched to a gene: 6. This CDR3 comprises 14 residues. Germline CDR1 is MRHNA and CDR2 is SNTAGT. CDR3 region: CASSPRDRNSPLHF. In DNA, the CDR3 is TGTGCCAGCAGCCCCCGGGACAGAAATTCACCCCTCCACTTT.

The chain combines TRBV6-5 with TRBJ1-4, with 7 bases that match TRBD1. J gave up 5 bases and V 2 bases, and 5 bases lay outside the gene matches. This CDR3 has 15 amino acids. CDR1 is MNHEY, CDR2 SVGAGI, per germline. CDR3 amino acids: CASSYGGQPNEKLFF. Here the CDR3 DNA reads TGTGCCAGCAGTTACGGGGGACAGCCAAATGAAAAACTGTTTTTT.

This clone occurred once. This chain connects TRBV18 to TRBJ2-7; TRBD1 might be the D (5 bases). Germline V gene sequence: CDR1 KGHSH, CDR2 LQKENI. The V end lost 1 base, the J end lost 5 bases, and 15 bases lay between the germline ends. This CDR3 spans 15 amino acids. CDR3 coding DNA: TGTGCCAGCTCACCACAACCGGGTATCAGGGACGAGCAGTACTTC. Its protein is CASSPQPGIRDEQYF.

This rearrangement joins TRBV4-2 to TRBJ1-5, with D maybe TRBD1 (5 bases). This CDR3 region has 16 residues. Trimming removed 3 bases from V and 2 bases from J, with 14 bases in between. Germline CDR1 and CDR2: LGHNA and YNFKEQ. CDR3 in DNA: TGTGCCAGCAGCCACCTGGGGGAGGGAGGCAATCAGCCCCAGCATTTT. This encodes CASSHLGEGGNQPQHF.